This entry is about one T cell receptor beta chain. No antigen is known for it. The sample is drawn from a study of T cell responses to AZD1222 COVID-19 vaccine. Study results and caveats: No repertoire was sampled before or during the peak T cell response, only after it. A reported finding is that nearly half of spike-specific TCRs target unmutated variant regions. At study baseline, merely several AZD1222 recipients were seropositive. Following two doses of AZD1222, Spike-specific TCR breadth and depth rose.

Generated by immunoSEQ multiplex PCR, the TCRdb table keeps only in-frame clones and is missing some. The sample lists roughly 190,000 clones; approximately 92% were seen once. The sequence derives from an adult in good health. The material sequenced was peripheral blood, taken on day 0 of AZD1222 vaccination.

The chain's CDR3 is CATSITGYGYTF. CDR3 in DNA: TGTGCCACCAGCATTACAGGGTATGGCTACACCTTC. The genes are TRBV15 and TRBJ1-2, with D possibly being TRBD1 (6 bases). This CDR3 spans 12 amino acids. CDR1 is LNHNV and CDR2 is YYDKDF in the germline V gene (reference sequence). V gave up 4 bases and J gave up 5 bases, with 8 bases separating them.